This T cell receptor beta chain was captured by sequencing in a study of response to subunit inactivated influenza vaccine. Only a few counts were recorded for this clonotype. Its antigen remains unidentified. The CDR3 spans 14 residues. V shed 10 bases, J shed 7 bases, and the junction held 9 bases outside the gene matches. Regarding the study as a whole: Authors suggested each seasonal influenza vaccination recruits few new T cells.

TCRdb re-derived calls from the RT-PCR reads in MiXCR, one entry per CDR3 protein. The data contain about 310,000 distinct CDR3 sequences, approximately 20% of them singletons. This TCR was recovered from a man aged 50-75 years who received an inactivated influenza vaccine. This sample comprised PBMCs from blood, obtained approximately 20 months after vaccination. This chain joins TRBV12-3 or TRBV12-4 and TRBJ1-6, with 8 bases aligning to TRBD1. CDR3: CATRVGQDNSPLHF. The CDR3 DNA reads TGTGCCACCAGGGTGGGACAGGACAATTCACCCCTCCACTTT.